The 18 T cell receptor beta chains given below trace back to one sample, sequenced in a study of OX40 agonist ivuxolimab in advanced cancers. This table comes from immunoSEQ multiplex PCR, and its TCRdb copy is limited to in-frame clones, with some not included. The sample holds 37,000 or so clones; 82% are singletons and the top ten take roughly 2%. The sample was CD4+ or CD8+ T cells sorted from blood, taken in a trial of the OX40 agonist ivuxolimab. The receptors come from an adult with an advanced solid tumor such as melanoma, head and neck, liver or kidney cancer.

The J gene is TRBJ1-5, the V gene TRBV7-9, with unresolved D. The CDR3 is made up of 16 amino acids. The V end was cut by 1 base, the J end by 0 bases, with 10 bases between. Germline loops: CDR1 SEHNR, CDR2 FQNEAQ (reference sequence). The CDR3 protein is CASSLEAGDSNQPQHF. The CDR3 nucleotides are TGTGCCAGCAGCTTAGAGGCGGGAGATAGCAATCAGCCCCAGCATTTT. The full variable domain, with the rest looked up from reference TRBV7-9 and TRBJ1-5, is DTGVSQNPRHKITKRGQNVTFRCDPISEHNRLYWYRQTLGQGPEFLTYFQNEAQLEKSRLLSDRFSAERPKGSFSTLEIQRTEQGDSAMYLCASSLEAGDSNQPQHFGDGTRLSIL.

The V call is TRBV5-1, the J call TRBJ2-3, with TRBD1 as a possible D gene (6 bases). Trimming stripped 4 bases from V and 4 bases from J, with 10 bases between. The CDR3 loop spans 13 amino acids. CDR1 is SGHRS, CDR2 YFSETQ, per germline. The CDR3 bases are TGCGCCAGCAGCAAACAGGGCGCAGATACGCAGTATTTT. Its protein is CASSKQGADTQYF.

This chain links TRBV28 with TRBJ2-2; D possibly corresponds to TRBD2 (6 bases). CDR1 and CDR2 from the germline V gene are MDHEN and SYDVKM. Trimming removed 6 bases from V and 4 bases from J, with 15 bases in between. This CDR3 is built from 15 residues. DNA for the CDR3: TGTGCCAGCAGCTCCGGGGGATGGGGCACCGGGGAGCTGTTTTTT. It yields the protein CASSSGGWGTGELFF. Complete variable domain (other parts from reference TRBV28 and TRBJ2-2): DVKVTQSSRYLVKRTGEKVFLECVQDMDHENMFWYRQDPGLGLRLIYFSYDVKMKEKGDIPEGYSVSREKKERFSLILESASTNQTSMYLCASSSGGWGTGELFFGEGSRLTVL.

This clone was recorded once. The V and J genes are TRBV6-5 and TRBJ1-1, with TRBD1 as a possible D gene (6 bases). The CDR3 length is 15 residues. Germline V gene lookup returns CDR1 MNHEY and CDR2 SVGAGI. V dropped 6 bases and J dropped 5 bases, with 19 bases sitting between them. The CDR3 nucleotides are TGTGCCAGCAGGATTACGTATCAGGGGACGACTGAAGCTTTCTTT. Residues: CASRITYQGTTEAFF.

The chain carries TRBV6-1 and TRBJ2-2, with a possible D match to TRBD1 (6 bases). This CDR3 has 14 amino acids. Between the trimmed V and J ends, which lost 7 bases and 3 bases, there was a span of 12 bases. Looked up from germline, CDR1 is MNHNS and CDR2 is SASEGT. Here the CDR3 DNA reads TGTGCCAGCATCCGACAGGAGGACACCGGGGAGCTGTTTTTT. This translates into CASIRQEDTGELFF.

The chain carries TRBV9 and TRBJ1-2, with TRBD1 as a possible D gene (5 bases). V shed 3 bases and J shed 4 bases, with 10 bases lying between them. Germline V CDR1 and CDR2: SGDLS, YYNGEE. The CDR3 has 13 residues. This CDR3 is CASSGGAAYGYTF. DNA for the CDR3: TGTGCCAGCAGCGGCGGGGCTGCCTATGGCTACACCTTC.

V is TRBV2 and J is TRBJ2-6, with 8 bases aligning to TRBD1. V trimming: 2 bases; J trimming: 3 bases; junction bases outside the gene matches: 12. The CDR3 consists of 19 residues. Looked up from germline, CDR1 is SNHLY and CDR2 is FYNNEI. The CDR3 DNA is TGTGCCAGCAGTGAACTTCGGGACAGGTCGTCTGGTGGGGCCAACGTCCTGACTTTC. It codes for CASSELRDRSSGGANVLTF.

The chain recombines TRBV9 with TRBJ2-2; D not certain. The CDR3 totals 13 residues. Per the germline V gene, CDR1 is SGDLS and CDR2 is YYNGEE. V was shortened by 1 base and J by 7 bases, with 8 bases between the two germline ends. The CDR3 reads CASSVSGVGELFF. In nucleotides, the CDR3 is TGTGCCAGCAGCGTAAGTGGAGTCGGGGAGCTGTTTTTT.

The chain is built from TRBV18 and TRBJ2-1; D not resolved. The germline V gene encodes CDR1 KGHSH and CDR2 LQKENI. The CDR3 is 14 amino acids. Trimming stripped 0 bases from V and 4 bases from J, with 7 bases between. CDR3 region: CASSPPSGYNEQFF. The CDR3, as DNA: TGTGCCAGCTCACCACCCTCTGGGTACAATGAGCAGTTCTTC.

The chain recombines TRBV2 with TRBJ1-2; 7 bases agree with TRBD1. In germline, CDR1 is SNHLY, CDR2 FYNNEI. This CDR3 has 14 residues. The junction had 14 bases not matched to a gene; V was cut back by 10 bases and J by 6 bases. The CDR3 DNA follows: TGTGCCACCACCAAAGACAGGGCGTATAATGGCTACACCTTC. The encoded protein is CATTKDRAYNGYTF.

The chain carries TRBV29-1 and TRBJ2-7, with D possibly being TRBD1 (5 bases). Germline CDR1 SQVTM, CDR2 ANQGSEA. Trimming took off 7 bases at V and 0 bases at J, with 13 bases between the two ends. CDR3 length: 13 residues. This CDR3 reads CSAGHLGSYEQYF. For the CDR3, the DNA is TGCAGCGCAGGACACCTGGGCTCCTACGAGCAGTACTTC.

The chain employs TRBV5-6 and TRBJ2-5, with D hard to call. The end of the DNA aligns better with TRBJ2-7, so the J call may be wrong. Per germline, CDR1 SGHDT and CDR2 YYEEEE. The CDR3 has 15 amino acids. The CDR3 DNA reads as TGTGCCAGCAGCTTGGGGGCAGTATACTCCTACGAGCAGTACTTC. This codes for CASSLGAVYSYEQYF.

The chain uses TRBV28 and TRBJ2-1; D not resolved. The V gene's germline CDR1 is MDHEN and CDR2 SYDVKM. V lost 5 bases, J lost 3 bases, and 17 bases lay in between. The CDR3 is made up of 16 amino acids. Here the CDR3 DNA reads TGTGCCAGCAGTCGCTTGTTAGTCAGAGTCTACAATGAGCAGTTCTTC. Its translation is CASSRLLVRVYNEQFF.

The chain joins TRBV6-1 to TRBJ2-7; a weak D match, TRBD1 (6 bases). Between the trimmed V and J ends, which lost 4 bases and 4 bases, there was a span of 17 bases. The CDR3 totals 15 residues. The germline CDR1 and CDR2 sequences are MNHNS and SASEGT. The DNA for the CDR3 is TGTGCCAGCAGTGGGGTATTCGGGACACATTACGAGCAGTACTTC. It is translated as CASSGVFGTHYEQYF.

The genes are TRBV2 and TRBJ1-3, with 10 bases aligning to TRBD1. V lost 6 bases, J lost 4 bases, and 6 bases stayed unmatched. CDR3 length: 15 amino acids. CDR1 is SNHLY and CDR2 is FYNNEI in the germline V gene. This CDR3 reads CASRSTGGIGNTIYF. In DNA, the CDR3 is TGTGCCAGCAGATCGACAGGGGGCATCGGAAACACCATATATTTT. The full variable domain, its missing parts supplied by reference TRBV2 and TRBJ1-3, is EPEVTQTPSHQVTQMGQEVILRCVPISNHLYFYWYRQILGQKVEFLVSFYNNEISEKSEIFDDQFSVERPDGSNFTLKIRSTKLEDSAMYFCASRSTGGIGNTIYFGEGSWLTVV.

This clone was counted between two and nine times. V usage is TRBV6-4 and J usage is TRBJ2-5; D might be TRBD1 or TRBD2, each matching 6 bases. Trimming removed 2 bases from V and 0 bases from J, with 13 bases in between. There are 16 residues in the CDR3. Per the germline V gene, CDR1 is MRHNA and CDR2 is SNTAGT. The CDR3: CASSDAGHRYQETQYF. CDR3 bases: TGTGCCAGCAGTGACGCGGGACACCGGTACCAAGAGACCCAGTACTTC.

The gene calls are TRBV7-6 and TRBJ2-1, with 7 bases matching TRBD1. Germline CDR1 and CDR2: SGHVS and FNYEAQ. This CDR3 comprises 16 residues. V was clipped by 4 bases and J by 2 bases; unmatched bases: 8. The CDR3 sequence is CASSSTGTLAYNEQFF. Written as DNA, the CDR3 is TGTGCCAGCAGCTCGACAGGGACCCTCGCCTACAATGAGCAGTTCTTC.

On this clone itself: At one of its ends the junction is not consistent with the germline gene, which may arise from a read error. The chain combines TRBV7-8 with TRBJ2-2; D remains ambiguous. The CDR3 spans 13 residues. Germline V gene sequence: CDR1 SGHVS, CDR2 FQNEAQ. The CDR3 coding sequence is TGTGCCGGCAGCGATCCGCCGGGCCGGGAGCTGTTTTTT. It translates to CAGSDPPGRELFF.